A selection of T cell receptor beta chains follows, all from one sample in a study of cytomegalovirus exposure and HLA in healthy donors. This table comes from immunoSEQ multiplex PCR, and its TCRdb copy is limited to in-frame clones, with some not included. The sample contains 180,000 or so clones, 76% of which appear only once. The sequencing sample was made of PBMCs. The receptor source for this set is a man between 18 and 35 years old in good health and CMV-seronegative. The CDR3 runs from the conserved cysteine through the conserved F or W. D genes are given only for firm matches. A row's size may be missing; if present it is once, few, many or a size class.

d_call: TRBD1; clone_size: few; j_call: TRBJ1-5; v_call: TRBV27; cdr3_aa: CASGDSSNQPQHF; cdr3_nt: TGTGCCAGTGGGGACAGTAGCAATCAGCCCCAGCATTTT
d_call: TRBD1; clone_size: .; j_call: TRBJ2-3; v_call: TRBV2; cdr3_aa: CASARDRVDTQYF; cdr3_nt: TGTGCCAGCGCAAGGGACAGGGTAGATACGCAGTATTTT
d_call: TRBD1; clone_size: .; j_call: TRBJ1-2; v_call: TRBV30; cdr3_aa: CAWSRRQGVGYGYTF; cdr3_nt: TGTGCCTGGAGTAGGAGACAGGGAGTAGGGTATGGCTACACCTTC
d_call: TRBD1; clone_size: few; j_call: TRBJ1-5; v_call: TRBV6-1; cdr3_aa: CASSHGTGGDQPQHF; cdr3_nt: TGTGCCAGCAGCCACGGGACAGGGGGGGATCAGCCCCAGCATTTT
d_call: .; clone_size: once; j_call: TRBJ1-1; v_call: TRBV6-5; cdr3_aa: CASSYSEVGNTEAFF; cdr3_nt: TGTGCCAGCAGTTACTCGGAGGTAGGGAACACTGAAGCTTTCTTT
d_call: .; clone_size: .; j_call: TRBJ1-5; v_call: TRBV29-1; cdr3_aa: CSVYRAKSNQPQHF; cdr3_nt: TGCAGCGTTTACAGGGCGAAAAGCAATCAGCCCCAGCATTTT
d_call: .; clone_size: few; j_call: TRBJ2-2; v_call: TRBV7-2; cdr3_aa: CASSLASPTGELFF; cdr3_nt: TGTGCCAGCAGCTTAGCGAGTCCTACCGGGGAGCTGTTTTTT
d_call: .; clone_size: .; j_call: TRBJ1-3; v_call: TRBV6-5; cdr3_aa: CASHGSTSGNTIYF; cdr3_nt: TGTGCCAGCCACGGGAGTACCTCTGGAAACACCATATATTTT
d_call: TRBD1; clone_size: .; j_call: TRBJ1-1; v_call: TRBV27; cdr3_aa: CASSLLGGVNTEAFF; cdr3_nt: TGTGCCAGCAGTTTATTAGGGGGCGTGAACACTGAAGCTTTCTTT
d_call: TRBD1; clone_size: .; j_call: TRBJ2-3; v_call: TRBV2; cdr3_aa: CASRQQGPDTQYF; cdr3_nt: TGTGCCAGCAGGCAACAGGGGCCTGATACGCAGTATTTT
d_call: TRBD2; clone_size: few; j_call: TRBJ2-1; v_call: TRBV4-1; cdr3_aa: CASSLSRGGAREGEQFF; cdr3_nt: TGCGCCAGCAGCCTGTCCCGCGGGGGGGCCCGGGAGGGTGAGCAGTTCTTC
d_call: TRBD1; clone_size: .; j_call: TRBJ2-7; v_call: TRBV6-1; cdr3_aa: CASRGTGGMNEQYF; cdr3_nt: TGTGCCAGCAGGGGGACAGGGGGCATGAACGAGCAGTACTTC
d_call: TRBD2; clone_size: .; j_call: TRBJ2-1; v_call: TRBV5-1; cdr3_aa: CASSLLAGGSGYNEQFF; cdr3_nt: TGCGCCAGCAGCCTACTAGCGGGAGGCTCGGGATACAATGAGCAGTTCTTC
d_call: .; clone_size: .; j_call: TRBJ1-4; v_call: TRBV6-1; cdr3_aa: CASSAQGMANEKLFF; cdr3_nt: TGTGCCAGCAGTGCGCAGGGTATGGCTAATGAAAAACTGTTTTTT
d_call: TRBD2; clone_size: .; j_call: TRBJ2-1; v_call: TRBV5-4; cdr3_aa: CASSLPAGGGNEQFF; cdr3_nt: TGTGCCAGCAGCTTGCCAGCGGGAGGAGGGAATGAGCAGTTCTTC
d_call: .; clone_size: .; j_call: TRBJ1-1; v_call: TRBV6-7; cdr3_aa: CELQNTEAFF; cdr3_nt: TGTGAGTTACAGAACACTGAAGCTTTCTTT
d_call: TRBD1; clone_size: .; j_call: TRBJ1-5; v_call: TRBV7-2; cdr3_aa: CASSRIGQGGLQPQHF; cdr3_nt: TGTGCCAGCAGCCGAATAGGACAGGGGGGACTTCAGCCCCAGCATTTT
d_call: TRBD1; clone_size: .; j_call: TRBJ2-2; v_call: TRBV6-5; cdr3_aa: CASSVPGGGELFF; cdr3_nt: TGTGCCAGCAGTGTGCCAGGGGGAGGGGAGCTGTTTTTT
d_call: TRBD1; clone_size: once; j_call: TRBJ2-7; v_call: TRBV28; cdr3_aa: CASRDSPYEQYF; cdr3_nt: TGTGCCAGCCGGGACAGCCCCTACGAGCAGTACTTC
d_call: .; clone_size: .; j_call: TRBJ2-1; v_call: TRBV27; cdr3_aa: CASMAGQFNNEQFF; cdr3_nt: TGTGCCAGCATGGCCGGACAGTTCAACAATGAGCAGTTCTTC
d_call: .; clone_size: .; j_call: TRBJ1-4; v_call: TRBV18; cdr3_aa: CASSGLNEKLFF; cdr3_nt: TGTGCCAGCTCGGGACTTAATGAAAAACTGTTTTTT
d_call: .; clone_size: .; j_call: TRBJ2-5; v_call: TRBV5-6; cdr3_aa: CASSLGSGGKTQYF; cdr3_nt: TGTGCCAGCAGCTTAGGTTCCGGGGGAAAGACCCAGTACTTC
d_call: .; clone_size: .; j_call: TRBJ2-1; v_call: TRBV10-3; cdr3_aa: CAISGGDGSYNEQFF; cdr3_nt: TGTGCCATCAGTGGGGGGGACGGGTCCTACAATGAGCAGTTCTTC
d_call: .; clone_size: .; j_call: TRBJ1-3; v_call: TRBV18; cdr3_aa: CASSPPNGAPGGNTIYF; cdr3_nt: TGTGCCAGCTCACCACCCAACGGCGCCCCGGGTGGAAACACCATATATTTT
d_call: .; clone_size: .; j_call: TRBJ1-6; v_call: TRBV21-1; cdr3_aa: CASRIPGRQGKKSNSPLHF; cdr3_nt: TGTGCCAGCAGGATCCCTGGGAGGCAGGGCAAGAAAAGCAATTCACCCCTCCACTTT
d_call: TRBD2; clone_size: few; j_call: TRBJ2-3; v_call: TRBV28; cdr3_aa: CASGGVERVTDTQYF; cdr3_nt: TGTGCCAGCGGGGGGGTAGAAAGAGTCACAGATACGCAGTATTTT
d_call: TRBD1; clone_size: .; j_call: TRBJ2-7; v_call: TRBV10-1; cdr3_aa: CATHPHPGQGTYEQYF; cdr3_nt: TGCGCCACCCACCCCCACCCGGGACAGGGGACCTACGAGCAGTACTTC
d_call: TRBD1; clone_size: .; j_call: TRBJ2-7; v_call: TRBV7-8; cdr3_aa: CASSFGTGGVNIYEQYF; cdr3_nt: TGTGCCAGCAGCTTCGGGACAGGGGGTGTTAATATCTACGAGCAGTACTTC
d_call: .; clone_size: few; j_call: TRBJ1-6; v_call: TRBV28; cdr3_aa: CASSFRGTGSPLHF; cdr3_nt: TGTGCCAGCAGTTTCCGGGGGACGGGCTCACCCCTCCACTTT
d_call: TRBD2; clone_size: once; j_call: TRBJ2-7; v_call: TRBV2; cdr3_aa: CASSEDMGTSGEQYF; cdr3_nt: TGTGCCAGCAGTGAAGACATGGGGACTAGCGGCGAGCAGTACTTC